This TCR beta chain was observed in a study of T cell responses to AZD1222 COVID-19 vaccine. Study overall: Whether given at about 4 or about 12 weeks, second doses were pooled. Study-wide results and limits: Two AZD1222 administrations were followed by greater Spike-specific TCR breadth and depth.

Details on this clone: Its cognate antigen is unknown.

CDR1 and CDR2 from the germline V gene are LNHDA and SQIVND (reference sequence). This CDR3 comprises 14 residues. With V trimmed by 6 bases and J by 6 bases, 9 bases remained unmatched. TCRdb's copy holds only in-frame clones and misses some; the assay was immunoSEQ multiplex PCR. Of about 97,000 clones listed, 90% were seen once; the top ten hold 1.3%. Material: peripheral blood, obtained on day 0 of AZD1222 vaccination. This clonotype originated in an adult in good health. This chain connects TRBV19 to TRBJ1-2; 8 bases line up with TRBD1. CDR3: CASRAAGTGDGYTF. Written as DNA, the CDR3 is TGTGCCAGTAGGGCGGCTGGGACAGGAGATGGCTACACCTTC. Full variable domain (remainder filled in from reference TRBV19 and TRBJ1-2): DGGITQSPKYLFRKEGQNVTLSCEQNLNHDAMYWYRQDPGQGLRLIYYSQIVNDFQKGDIAEGYSVSREKKESFPLTVTSAQKNPTAFYLCASRAAGTGDGYTFGSGTRLTVV.